Listed below are T cell receptor beta chains from one sample, sequenced in a study of T cell changes during pregnancy in multiple sclerosis. Libraries were prepared by immunoSEQ multiplex PCR; TCRdb keeps only in-frame clonotypes and omits some of them. The sample records tens of thousands of clones, 93% being singletons. The sample here was CD8+ T cells from peripheral blood mononuclear cells, taken in the second trimester of pregnancy. The receptors originated from a female donor with multiple sclerosis, enrolled in a pregnancy study. The CDR3 runs from the conserved cysteine through the conserved F or W. D genes are given only for firm matches. Clone size is given for some rows only: seen once, a few or many times, or a class if the clone is expanded.

V gene: TRBV19; J gene: TRBJ2-7; clone size: once; D gene: TRBD2; CDR3 DNA: TGTGCCAGTAGTATTGGCCGAATAGCGGGAGGGATTCTCTACGAGCAGTACTTC; CDR3 protein: CASSIGRIAGGILYEQYF
V gene: TRBV10-1; J gene: TRBJ2-1; clone size: -; D gene: TRBD2; CDR3 DNA: TGCGCCAGCAGTGGACTAGCGGGATACAATGAGCAGTTCTTC; CDR3 protein: CASSGLAGYNEQFF
V gene: TRBV29-1; J gene: TRBJ1-5; clone size: -; D gene: TRBD1; CDR3 DNA: TGCAGCGTATTCCCAGGGGGCGATCAGCCCCAGCATTTT; CDR3 protein: CSVFPGGDQPQHF
V gene: TRBV27; J gene: TRBJ1-1; clone size: few; D gene: -; CDR3 DNA: TGTGCCAGCTGCCACGGGGTTAACACTGAAGCTTTCTTT; CDR3 protein: CASCHGVNTEAFF
V gene: TRBV13; J gene: TRBJ2-4; clone size: -; D gene: -; CDR3 DNA: TGTGCCAGCACCTTGGGCCTCAAAAACATTCAGTACTTC; CDR3 protein: CASTLGLKNIQYF
V gene: TRBV27; J gene: TRBJ2-1; clone size: once; D gene: -; CDR3 DNA: TGTGCCAGCAGTCTTGGAGGGAGCTCCTACAATGAGCAGTTCTTC; CDR3 protein: CASSLGGSSYNEQFF
V gene: TRBV6-1; J gene: TRBJ2-1; clone size: -; D gene: TRBD2; CDR3 DNA: TGTGCCAGCAGTGGTTCGTGGACTAGCGCGGACAATGAGCAGTTCTTC; CDR3 protein: CASSGSWTSADNEQFF
V gene: TRBV7-9; J gene: TRBJ1-3; clone size: -; D gene: -; CDR3 DNA: TGTGCCAGCAGCTTAGAACCTCTGGTAGTCTCTGGAAACACCATATATTTT; CDR3 protein: CASSLEPLVVSGNTIYF
V gene: TRBV11-2; J gene: TRBJ1-1; clone size: -; D gene: TRBD1; CDR3 DNA: TGTGCCAGCAGCTTGGGGACAGGCATGAACACTGAAGCTTTCTTT; CDR3 protein: CASSLGTGMNTEAFF
V gene: TRBV7-2; J gene: TRBJ2-2; clone size: -; D gene: -; CDR3 DNA: TGTGCCAGCAGCTCATCGACAGTAGAGCTGTTTTTT; CDR3 protein: CASSSSTVELFF
V gene: TRBV7-9; J gene: TRBJ2-3; clone size: -; D gene: -; CDR3 DNA: TGTGCCAGCAGCTTACCCGTGCGAGCGGCAGATACGCAGTATTTT; CDR3 protein: CASSLPVRAADTQYF
V gene: TRBV6-5; J gene: TRBJ2-1; clone size: -; D gene: -; CDR3 DNA: TGTGCCAGCAGGTTAGCCGACTACAATGAGCAGTTCTTC; CDR3 protein: CASRLADYNEQFF
V gene: TRBV7-2; J gene: TRBJ2-1; clone size: -; D gene: TRBD2; CDR3 DNA: TGTGCCAGCAGCTTAGCCCCTTTGGGACTAGCGGGCTACAATGAGCAGTTCTTC; CDR3 protein: CASSLAPLGLAGYNEQFF
V gene: TRBV7-3; J gene: TRBJ2-1; clone size: -; D gene: TRBD2; CDR3 DNA: TGTGCCAGCAGCTTAGAGGTGCTAGCGGGAAGTGAGCAGTTCTTC; CDR3 protein: CASSLEVLAGSEQFF
V gene: TRBV15; J gene: TRBJ1-4; clone size: -; D gene: TRBD1; CDR3 DNA: TGTGCCACCAGCAGAGATACCGGGACAGGGGAAAAACTGTTTTTT; CDR3 protein: CATSRDTGTGEKLFF
V gene: TRBV9; J gene: TRBJ1-4; clone size: -; D gene: -; CDR3 DNA: TGTGCCAGCAGCGTAGAAGGCGGTGCAACTAATGAAAAACTGTTTTTT; CDR3 protein: CASSVEGGATNEKLFF
V gene: TRBV6-1; J gene: TRBJ1-2; clone size: -; D gene: TRBD1; CDR3 DNA: TGTGCCAGCAGTGACCCGACAGGGGGCTTTGGCTACACCTTC; CDR3 protein: CASSDPTGGFGYTF
V gene: TRBV7-9; J gene: TRBJ2-2; clone size: -; D gene: TRBD1; CDR3 DNA: TGTGCCAGCAGCTCGTACGCGTTTGGAGGACAGGGGGAAGCCGGGGAGCTGTTTTTT; CDR3 protein: CASSSYAFGGQGEAGELFF
V gene: TRBV7-9; J gene: TRBJ1-1; clone size: -; D gene: TRBD1; CDR3 DNA: TGTGCCAGCAGCTTAGTGATAGGGACAGCCGAAGCTTTCTTT; CDR3 protein: CASSLVIGTAEAFF
V gene: TRBV7-3; J gene: TRBJ2-7; clone size: -; D gene: -; CDR3 DNA: TGTGCCAGCAACACAAAGGGGGGGGCTAGCGGCTCCTACGAGCAGTACTTC; CDR3 protein: CASNTKGGASGSYEQYF
V gene: TRBV5-4; J gene: TRBJ1-1; clone size: few; D gene: TRBD1; CDR3 DNA: TGTGCCAGCAGCCCTCAGGGGGTGGAGGAAGCTTTCTTT; CDR3 protein: CASSPQGVEEAFF
V gene: TRBV7-9; J gene: TRBJ2-5; clone size: -; D gene: -; CDR3 DNA: TGTGCCAGCAGCTTAAGGGGTCAGTACCAAGAGACCCAGTACTTC; CDR3 protein: CASSLRGQYQETQYF
V gene: TRBV27; J gene: TRBJ2-3; clone size: -; D gene: -; CDR3 DNA: TGTGCCAGCAGTTTGGGAACAGGTCAGCACGATACGCAGTATTTT; CDR3 protein: CASSLGTGQHDTQYF
V gene: TRBV7-9; J gene: TRBJ1-3; clone size: few; D gene: TRBD1; CDR3 DNA: TGTGCCAGCAGCCCGTCGGAGGGACAGAGAGGAAACACCATATATTTT; CDR3 protein: CASSPSEGQRGNTIYF
V gene: TRBV15; J gene: TRBJ2-2; clone size: -; D gene: TRBD2; CDR3 DNA: TGTGCCACCAGCATGGGACTAGCGGGGGTAACCGGGGAGCTGTTTTTT; CDR3 protein: CATSMGLAGVTGELFF
V gene: TRBV27; J gene: TRBJ1-1; clone size: -; D gene: -; CDR3 DNA: TGTGCCAGCAGTACCTCGACAGAAGCTTTCTTT; CDR3 protein: CASSTSTEAFF
V gene: TRBV27; J gene: TRBJ2-2; clone size: -; D gene: -; CDR3 DNA: TGTGCCAGCAGTTCTACCGACACCGGGGAGCTGTTTTTT; CDR3 protein: CASSSTDTGELFF
V gene: TRBV6-6; J gene: TRBJ2-2; clone size: -; D gene: -; CDR3 DNA: TGTGCCAGCAGTCCGTCGACCGGGGAGCTGTTTTTT; CDR3 protein: CASSPSTGELFF
V gene: TRBV28; J gene: TRBJ1-5; clone size: -; D gene: -; CDR3 DNA: -; CDR3 protein: CASSSSGYNQPQHF
V gene: TRBV7-6; J gene: TRBJ2-3; clone size: -; D gene: TRBD1; CDR3 DNA: TGTGCCAGCAGCCTGACAGGGGAAACAGATACGCAGTATTTT; CDR3 protein: CASSLTGETDTQYF
V gene: TRBV6-6; J gene: TRBJ2-2; clone size: -; D gene: TRBD2; CDR3 DNA: TGTGCCAGCAGTTACTCGGCGGGGGGCCCCACCGGGGAGCTGTTTTTT; CDR3 protein: CASSYSAGGPTGELFF
V gene: TRBV20-1; J gene: TRBJ1-2; clone size: -; D gene: -; CDR3 DNA: TGCAGTGCCCCGCAGGCATATGGCTACACCTTC; CDR3 protein: CSAPQAYGYTF
V gene: TRBV7-9; J gene: TRBJ2-5; clone size: -; D gene: -; CDR3 DNA: TGTGCCAGCAGCATGGTGGAGAAAGAGACCCAGTACTTC; CDR3 protein: CASSMVEKETQYF
V gene: TRBV27; J gene: TRBJ2-2; clone size: -; D gene: -; CDR3 DNA: TGTGCCAGCAGTTCAGGGGTTATCGGGGAGCTGTTTTTT; CDR3 protein: CASSSGVIGELFF
V gene: TRBV7-9; J gene: TRBJ2-7; clone size: -; D gene: TRBD1; CDR3 DNA: TGTGCCAGCAGCTTACGGACAGGGGCCCCGGAGCGGGAGCAGTACTTC; CDR3 protein: CASSLRTGAPEREQYF
V gene: TRBV9; J gene: TRBJ2-3; clone size: -; D gene: TRBD1; CDR3 DNA: TGTGCCAGCAGCGTTGGGACAGACTACAGCACAGATACGCAGTATTTT; CDR3 protein: CASSVGTDYSTDTQYF
V gene: TRBV27; J gene: TRBJ1-1; clone size: -; D gene: -; CDR3 DNA: TGTGCCAGCAGTTTCTACGGAGCTGAAGCTTTCTTT; CDR3 protein: CASSFYGAEAFF
V gene: TRBV5-4; J gene: TRBJ2-7; clone size: -; D gene: -; CDR3 DNA: TGTGCCAGCAGCTCGGGGGTACCAGGGAATTCCTACGAGCAGTACTTC; CDR3 protein: CASSSGVPGNSYEQYF
V gene: TRBV19; J gene: TRBJ2-7; clone size: -; D gene: -; CDR3 DNA: TGTGCCAGTAGTATGGCGGGGATCTACGAGCAGTACTTC; CDR3 protein: CASSMAGIYEQYF
V gene: TRBV19; J gene: TRBJ2-1; clone size: -; D gene: -; CDR3 DNA: TGTGCCAGTAGTATTGGGGCCCGCCGGTTCTTC; CDR3 protein: CASSIGARRFF
V gene: TRBV29-1; J gene: TRBJ1-1; clone size: -; D gene: -; CDR3 DNA: TGCAGCGGGGCCCTGACAGTTATGAACACTGAAGCTTTCTTT; CDR3 protein: CSGALTVMNTEAFF
V gene: TRBV11-3; J gene: TRBJ2-1; clone size: -; D gene: TRBD1; CDR3 DNA: TGTGCCAGCAGCTTAGAAGGACAGGGGCCGTTCTTC; CDR3 protein: CASSLEGQGPFF
V gene: TRBV19; J gene: TRBJ2-5; clone size: -; D gene: TRBD2; CDR3 DNA: TGTGCCAGTAAAGCGGGAGGGAATCGGGAGACCCAGTACTTC; CDR3 protein: CASKAGGNRETQYF
V gene: TRBV6-4; J gene: TRBJ2-2; clone size: -; D gene: -; CDR3 DNA: TGTGCCAGCAGTGACAGGGAGACGAACACCGGGGAGCTGTTTTTT; CDR3 protein: CASSDRETNTGELFF
V gene: TRBV4-1; J gene: TRBJ2-2; clone size: -; D gene: -; CDR3 DNA: TGCGCCAGCAGCCCTTCCATAGCGGAGATTAACACCGGGGAGCTGTTTTTT; CDR3 protein: CASSPSIAEINTGELFF
V gene: TRBV5-5; J gene: TRBJ2-7; clone size: -; D gene: TRBD2; CDR3 DNA: TGTGCCAGCAGCTTGAGGCTAGCGGGAGGGCCGGGGTACGAGCAGTACTTC; CDR3 protein: CASSLRLAGGPGYEQYF
V gene: TRBV7-9; J gene: TRBJ1-1; clone size: medium-sized; D gene: TRBD1; CDR3 DNA: TGTGCCAGCAGCCCAGGGACAGGGGGAGTGACAGACACTGAAGCTTTCTTT; CDR3 protein: CASSPGTGGVTDTEAFF